This T cell receptor (beta chain) was profiled in a study of blood T cell repertoires in COVID-19. Study background: Italy, Spain and the United States were the sources of the convalescent and acute COVID-19 samples. T cells, B-cell-depleted T cells, or PBMCs supplied cDNA or gDNA.

CDR3 length equals 12 residues. In germline, CDR1 is SQVTM, CDR2 ANQGSEA. Trimming at V came to 3 bases and at J to 5 bases, leaving 2 bases not matched to a gene. This clone has only a few counts. In the original workflow: Nucleated cell number was recorded as an estimate derived from reference gene primer amplification. Using immunoSEQ multiplex PCR, the repertoire was profiled, and TCRdb retains in-frame clones only, with some absent. The DNA was the basis for D and trimming; V, J and clone size are from that table. The sample has 85,000 to 110,000 clones, roughly nine tenths seen once. The source of this sequence is a woman of 80 years or more in a cohort sampled during active COVID-19. The V and J genes are TRBV29-1 and TRBJ2-7; the match to TRBD1 covers 9 bases. Sequenced input: peripheral blood. The CDR3 sequence: CSVETGGNEQYF. The DNA for the CDR3 is TGCAGCGTTGAGACAGGGGGAAACGAGCAGTACTTC.